The sequence of this TCR beta chain was determined in a study of neurological immune-mediated disorders. In this sample, this clonotype turned up many times. Every sequencing run produced over 160 million TCR-beta sequences that came from 15-18 subjects. TCRdb reanalysed the 5' RACE reads using MiXCR and keeps one entry per CDR3 protein. The sample yields 95,000 to 150,000 distinct CDR3 sequences, about 3.2% seen once. For the unsorted libraries, 2 million PBMCs stored at -80 C served as input. The germline V gene encodes CDR1 LNHDA and CDR2 SQIVND (reference sequence). V dropped 2 bases and J dropped 10 bases, with 8 bases sitting between them. The length of the CDR3 is 11 residues.

This chain uses TRBV19 with TRBJ1-1, with D possibly being TRBD1 (5 bases). The sequenced sample was PBMCs. The receptor's source is a woman in her 30s with multiple sclerosis. CDR3 coding DNA: TGTGCCAGTAGTATACCAGGGATAGCTTTCTTT. The encoded protein is CASSIPGIAFF. Full variable domain (missing parts from reference TRBV19 and TRBJ1-1): DGGITQSPKYLFRKEGQNVTLSCEQNLNHDAMYWYRQDPGQGLRLIYYSQIVNDFQKGDIAEGYSVSREKKESFPLTVTSAQKNPTAFYLCASSIPGIAFFGQGTRLTVV.